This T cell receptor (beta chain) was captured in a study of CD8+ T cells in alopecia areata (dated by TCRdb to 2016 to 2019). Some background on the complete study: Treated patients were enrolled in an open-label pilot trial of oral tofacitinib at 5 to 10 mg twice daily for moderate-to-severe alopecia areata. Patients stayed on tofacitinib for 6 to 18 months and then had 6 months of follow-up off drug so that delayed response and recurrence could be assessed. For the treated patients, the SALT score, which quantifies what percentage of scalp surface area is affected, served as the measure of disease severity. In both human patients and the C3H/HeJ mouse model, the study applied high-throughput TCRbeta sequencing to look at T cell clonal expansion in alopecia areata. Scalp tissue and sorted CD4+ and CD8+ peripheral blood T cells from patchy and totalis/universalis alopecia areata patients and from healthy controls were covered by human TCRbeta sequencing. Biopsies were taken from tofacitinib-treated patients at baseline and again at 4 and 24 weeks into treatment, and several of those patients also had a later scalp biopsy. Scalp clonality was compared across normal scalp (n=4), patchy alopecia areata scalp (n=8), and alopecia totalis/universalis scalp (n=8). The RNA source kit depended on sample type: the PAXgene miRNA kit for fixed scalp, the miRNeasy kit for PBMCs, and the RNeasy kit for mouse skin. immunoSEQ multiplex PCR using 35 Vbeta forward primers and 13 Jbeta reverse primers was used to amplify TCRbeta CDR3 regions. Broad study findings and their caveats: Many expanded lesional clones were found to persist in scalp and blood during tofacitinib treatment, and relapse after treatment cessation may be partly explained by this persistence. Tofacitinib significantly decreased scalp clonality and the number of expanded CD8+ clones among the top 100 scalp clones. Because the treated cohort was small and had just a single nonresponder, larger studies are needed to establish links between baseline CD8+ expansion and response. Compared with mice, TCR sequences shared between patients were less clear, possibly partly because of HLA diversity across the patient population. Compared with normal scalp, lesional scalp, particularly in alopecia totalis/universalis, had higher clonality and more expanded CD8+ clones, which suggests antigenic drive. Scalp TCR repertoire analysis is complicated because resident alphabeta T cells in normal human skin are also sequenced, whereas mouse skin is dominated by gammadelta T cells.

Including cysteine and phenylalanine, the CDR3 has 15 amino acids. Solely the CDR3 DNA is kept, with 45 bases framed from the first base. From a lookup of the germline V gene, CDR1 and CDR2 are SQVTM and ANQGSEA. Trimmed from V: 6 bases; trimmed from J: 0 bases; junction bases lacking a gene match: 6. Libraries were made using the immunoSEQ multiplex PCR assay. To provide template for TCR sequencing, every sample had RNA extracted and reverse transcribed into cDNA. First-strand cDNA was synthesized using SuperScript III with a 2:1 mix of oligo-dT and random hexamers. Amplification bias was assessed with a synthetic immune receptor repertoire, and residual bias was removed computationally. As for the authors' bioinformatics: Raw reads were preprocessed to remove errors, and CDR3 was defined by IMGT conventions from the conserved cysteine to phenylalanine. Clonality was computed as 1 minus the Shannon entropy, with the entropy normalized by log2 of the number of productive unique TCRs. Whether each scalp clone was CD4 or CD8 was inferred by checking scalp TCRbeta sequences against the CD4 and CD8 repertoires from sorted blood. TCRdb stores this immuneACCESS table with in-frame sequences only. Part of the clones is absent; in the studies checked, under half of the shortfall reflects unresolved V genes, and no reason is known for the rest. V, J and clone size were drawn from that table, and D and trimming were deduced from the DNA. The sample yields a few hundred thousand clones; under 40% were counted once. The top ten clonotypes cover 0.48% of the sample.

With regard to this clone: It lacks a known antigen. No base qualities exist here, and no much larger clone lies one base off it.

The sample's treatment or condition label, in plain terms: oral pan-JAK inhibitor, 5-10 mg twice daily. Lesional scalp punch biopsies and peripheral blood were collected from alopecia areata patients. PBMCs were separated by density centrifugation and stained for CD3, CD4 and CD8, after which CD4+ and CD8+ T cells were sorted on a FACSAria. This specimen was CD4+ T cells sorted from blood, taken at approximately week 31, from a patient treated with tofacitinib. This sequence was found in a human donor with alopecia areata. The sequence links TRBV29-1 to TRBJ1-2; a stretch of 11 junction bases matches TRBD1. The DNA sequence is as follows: TGCAGCGTCTCACCGGGACAGGGGGCTAACTATGGCTACACCTTC. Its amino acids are CSVSPGQGANYGYTF.